The present entry profiles one TCR beta chain with its context. Generated by immunoSEQ multiplex PCR, the TCRdb table keeps only in-frame clones and is missing some. Of under 500,000 clones listed, around 89% are singletons. This sample was included in a study of blood T cell repertoires in COVID-19. V was pared by 4 bases and J by 3 bases, with 7 bases of the junction left unmatched. The CDR3 covers 15 residues. CDR1 is SGHRS, CDR2 YFSETQ, per germline. This receptor was obtained from a woman aged 25 to 39 with acute or convalescent COVID-19. Sequences were obtained from peripheral blood. V is TRBV5-1 and J is TRBJ1-1; 9 nucleotides align to TRBD1. The CDR3 reads CASSPMTGGDTEAFF. The CDR3 nucleotides read TGCGCCAGCAGCCCAATGACAGGGGGAGACACTGAAGCTTTCTTT.